This passage covers 13 T cell receptor beta chains from one sample sequenced in a study of T cell responses to AZD1222 COVID-19 vaccine. The assay was immunoSEQ multiplex PCR, and TCRdb's table has in-frame clones only and misses some. Of 90,000 to 140,000 clones in the sample, more than 70% were seen once. Sequenced material: peripheral blood, taken on day 0 of AZD1222 vaccination. The source is an adult in good health.

The chain joins TRBV19 to TRBJ1-2, with TRBD1 matching 9 bases. The CDR3 covers 13 residues. After removal of 9 bases from V and 6 bases from J, the junction contained 8 bases not matched to a gene. Germline V lookup: CDR1 LNHDA, CDR2 SQIVND (reference sequence). The CDR3 DNA follows: TGTGCCAGCCAACCCACAGGGGGCCATGGCTACACCTTC. Encoded protein: CASQPTGGHGYTF.

V is TRBV10-3 and J is TRBJ2-1; tentative D call: TRBD2 (5 bases). Trimming left V 10 bases short and J 8 bases short, with 18 bases between. The CDR3 consists of 13 residues. Germline CDR1 reads ENHRY; CDR2 reads SYGVKD. The CDR3 reads CATLNSDVHEQFF. The CDR3 DNA reads TGTGCCACCCTTAATAGCGACGTCCATGAGCAGTTCTTC.

The chain joins TRBV27 to TRBJ1-1; the D gene is possibly TRBD1 (6 bases). The germline V gene encodes CDR1 MNHEY and CDR2 SMNVEV (reference sequence). Trimming shortened V by 6 bases and J by 0 bases, and 17 bases separated the two germline ends. The CDR3 contains 16 residues. The CDR3: CASRHNRVSLNTEAFF. The CDR3 nucleotides are TGTGCCAGCAGACATAACAGGGTGTCATTGAACACTGAAGCTTTCTTT.

In its sample, this clone was seen once. This sequence joins TRBV19 and TRBJ1-2; the D is unclear. Germline-derived CDR1 and CDR2 are LNHDA and SQIVND (reference sequence). Trimming pared 5 bases from V and 4 bases from J, leaving 11 bases between. The CDR3 totals 13 residues. The CDR3 sequence: CASSPDVFYGYTF. The CDR3 DNA follows: TGTGCCAGTAGTCCGGATGTCTTCTATGGCTACACCTTC.

The chain has TRBV19 and TRBJ1-1, with TRBD1 as a possible D gene (5 bases). V lost 5 bases to trimming and J lost 3 bases, with 22 bases between them. The CDR3 is 17 residues long. The germline gives CDR1 LNHDA, CDR2 SQIVND (reference sequence). The DNA of the CDR3 is TGTGCCAGTAGTGGAAATCGGGCGGGGCCCTCCCACACTGAAGCTTTCTTT. Encoded protein: CASSGNRAGPSHTEAFF.

V and J are TRBV29-1 and TRBJ2-7, with 9 bases identical to TRBD1. CDR3 length: 15 residues. CDR1 is SQVTM and CDR2 is ANQGSEA in the germline V gene. Losses at the gene ends were 4 bases for V and 4 bases for J; bases not matched to a gene: 11. The CDR3: CSVGGGQGGRYEQYF. Written as DNA, the CDR3 is TGCAGCGTTGGGGGGGGACAGGGAGGACGATACGAGCAGTACTTC.

This rearrangement joins TRBV10-1 to TRBJ2-3; 7 nucleotides align to TRBD2. The CDR3 sequence is 16 residues long. With V trimmed by 2 bases and J by 6 bases, 11 bases remained unmatched. Germline CDR1 is WNHNN and CDR2 is SYGVQD (reference sequence). CDR3 loop: CASSEGSGKPPDTQYF. CDR3 DNA sequence: TGCGCCAGCAGTGAGGGGAGCGGGAAACCCCCCGATACGCAGTATTTT.

Comments on this clone: In the same sample, other DNA sequences code for this CDR3. The chain is built from TRBV7-9 and TRBJ2-7; possibly TRBD2 for D (6 bases). Germline CDR1 SEHNR, CDR2 FQNEAQ (reference sequence). This CDR3 spans 15 amino acids. Trimming pared 5 bases from V and 0 bases from J, leaving 14 bases between. The DNA for the CDR3 is TGTGCCAGCAGCCCCCGGGACTTAAGCTCCTACGAGCAGTACTTC. Encoded protein: CASSPRDLSSYEQYF.

This chain uses TRBV3-1 (or the pseudogene TRBV3-2) with TRBJ2-3, with 7 bases that match TRBD2. Trimming took 9 bases from V and 0 from J; bases not matched to a gene: 6. The CDR3 is 14 amino acids. The V gene's germline CDR1 is LGHDT and CDR2 YNNKEL (reference sequence). DNA of the CDR3: TGTGCCAGGGCGGGAGCGCGCAGCACAGATACGCAGTATTTT. As protein: CARAGARSTDTQYF.

The sample holds one count of this clone. DNA for the CDR3: TGTGCCAGCAGAGCCGGGACTAGCGGGAAAGGTACGCAGTATTTT. Protein product: CASRAGTSGKGTQYF. The V and J genes are TRBV6-5 and TRBJ2-3, with TRBD2 matching over 13 bases. The trim removed 6 bases at V and 8 bases at J, leaving 8 bases unmatched. The CDR3 consists of 15 residues. Germline V gene lookup returns CDR1 MNHEY and CDR2 SVGAGI.

This chain links TRBV11-3 with TRBJ2-1; 8 nucleotides line up with TRBD2. V lost 0 bases and J lost 4; bases outside the gene matches: 2. The germline V gene encodes CDR1 SGHNT and CDR2 YENEEA. The CDR3 consists of 15 residues. CDR3 sequence: CASSLDSGTYNEQFF. CDR3 in DNA: TGTGCCAGCAGCTTAGATAGCGGGACATACAATGAGCAGTTCTTC.

The chain recombines TRBV28 with TRBJ2-2, with 14 bases fitting TRBD2. CDR1 MDHEN and CDR2 SYDVKM come from the germline V gene. The CDR3 loop spans 15 amino acids. V was clipped by 7 bases and J by 6 bases; unmatched bases: 4. As DNA, the CDR3 is TGTGCCAGCACCGGGACTAGCGGGGGCGCCGGGGAGCTGTTTTTT. Encoded protein: CASTGTSGGAGELFF.

This sequence joins TRBV6-2 or TRBV6-3 and TRBJ2-3; 8 bases match TRBD1. With V trimmed by 0 bases and J by 0 bases, 8 bases remained unmatched. The CDR3 is made up of 18 amino acids. Per the germline V gene, CDR1 is MNHEY and CDR2 is SVGEGT. DNA of the CDR3: TGTGCCAGCAGTTACTCGTTGGGACAGGTCTCTAGCACAGATACGCAGTATTTT. The encoded protein is CASSYSLGQVSSTDTQYF.